These 12 T cell receptor beta chains share one sample of origin, sequenced in a study of blood T cell repertoires in COVID-19. Only in-frame clones appear in the TCRdb table, and some are missing; sequencing was by immunoSEQ multiplex PCR. The sample has around 220,000 clones; approximately 90% are singletons. The material sequenced was peripheral blood. The source is a man aged 50-60 years with acute or convalescent COVID-19.

The chain employs TRBV7-9 and TRBJ1-6; a weak D match, TRBD1 (5 bases). The germline V gene encodes CDR1 SEHNR and CDR2 FQNEAQ (reference sequence). The length of the CDR3 is 14 residues. V lost 6 bases to trimming and J lost 6 bases, with 12 bases between them. The CDR3 loop reads CASSGAAGNSPLHF. CDR3 DNA: TGTGCCAGCAGTGGGGCGGCCGGTAATTCACCCCTCCACTTT.

The chain recombines TRBV7-2 with TRBJ1-3; the D is unclear. This CDR3 has 16 amino acids. Trimming took off 1 base at V and 4 bases at J, with 14 bases between the two ends. From germline, CDR1 is SGHTA and CDR2 FQGNSA. The DNA for the CDR3 is TGTGCCAGCAGCTTAGTAGCGCAGTCGAGGGGAAACACCATATATTTT. Amino acids: CASSLVAQSRGNTIYF. The entire variable domain, with the rest obtained from reference TRBV7-2 and TRBJ1-3, is as follows: GAGVSQSPSNKVTEKGKDVELRCDPISGHTALYWYRQSLGQGLEFLIYFQGNSAPDKSGLPSDRFSAERTGGSVSTLTIQRTQQEDSAVYLCASSLVAQSRGNTIYFGEGSWLTVV.

V and J are TRBV19 and TRBJ1-5; possibly TRBD1 for D (6 bases). Germline V lookup: CDR1 LNHDA, CDR2 SQIVND (reference sequence). The CDR3 consists of 14 residues. The ends were cut back, 3 bases at V and 3 bases at J, with 9 bases in the middle. The CDR3 nucleotides are TGTGCCAGTAGTATCCGGGACAACAATCAGCCCCAGCATTTT. Translating gives CASSIRDNNQPQHF.

A remark on this clone: The same CDR3 can be traced to other DNA sequences in this sample. This sequence joins TRBV19 and TRBJ1-2; TRBD1 aligns across 8 bases. Germline CDR1 and CDR2: LNHDA and SQIVND (reference sequence). The CDR3 has 13 residues. J lost 2 bases, V lost 5 bases, and 1 base had no gene match. The CDR3 region is CASSPGGNYGYTF. DNA of the CDR3: TGTGCCAGTAGTCCAGGGGGCAACTATGGCTACACCTTC.

For the CDR3, the DNA is TGCGCCAGCAGCTTTGGGACAGCGAATTCACCCCTCCACTTT. It yields the protein CASSFGTANSPLHF. This chain links TRBV5-1 with TRBJ1-6; 7 nucleotides agree with TRBD1. J was trimmed by 7 bases and V by 2 bases; bases with no gene match: 3. From germline, CDR1 is SGHRS and CDR2 YFSETQ. The CDR3 extends over 14 amino acids.

This clone has ten or more counts. The chain has TRBV15 and TRBJ2-7, with D possibly TRBD2 on 5 matching bases. The CDR3 is 16 residues long. Germline V gene data show CDR1 as LNHNV and CDR2 as YYDKDF (reference sequence). V lost 3 bases and J 0 bases, leaving 15 bases between the germline ends. The CDR3 nucleotides are TGTGCCACCAGCAGCAGGAGGACGGCTAGCTCCTACGAGCAGTACTTC. This sequence encodes CATSSRRTASSYEQYF. Together with reference TRBV15 and TRBJ2-7, the CDR3 gives the full variable domain: DAMVIQNPRYQVTQFGKPVTLSCSQTLNHNVMYWYQQKSSQAPKLLFHYYDKDFNNEADTPDNFQSRRPNTSFCFLDIRSPGLGDTAMYLCATSSRRTASSYEQYFGPGTRLTVT.

This chain uses TRBV6-5 with TRBJ1-1; a possible D gene is TRBD1 (6 bases). This CDR3 is 16 amino acids long. Trimming shortened V by 0 bases and J by 5 bases, and 16 bases separated the two germline ends. Germline V CDR1 and CDR2: MNHEY, SVGAGI. DNA of the CDR3: TGTGCCAGCAGTTACTCGTTCACACTTCAGGGGACTGAAGCTTTCTTT. Amino acid sequence: CASSYSFTLQGTEAFF.

The chain carries TRBV10-2 and TRBJ1-1, with D uncertain. V was pared by 2 bases and J by 12 bases, with 16 bases between. Per germline, CDR1 WSHSY and CDR2 SAAADI. There are 13 residues in the CDR3. The CDR3 sequence is CASSEQDKTPSFF. Written as DNA, the CDR3 is TGCGCCAGCAGTGAGCAAGATAAAACTCCCTCTTTCTTT.

V gene TRBV11-2 combines with J gene TRBJ2-1, with 8 positions matching TRBD1. Germline-derived CDR1 and CDR2 are SGHAT and FQNNGV. This CDR3 is 19 amino acids long. V shed 4 bases, J shed 4 bases, and the junction held 18 bases outside the gene matches. The CDR3 protein is CASSSRTGRAAGRYNEQFF. In DNA form, the CDR3 reads TGTGCCAGCAGCTCTCGGACAGGGAGAGCGGCAGGGAGATACAATGAGCAGTTCTTC. Full variable domain (remainder filled in from reference TRBV11-2 and TRBJ2-1): EAGVAQSPRYKIIEKRQSVAFWCNPISGHATLYWYQQILGQGPKLLIQFQNNGVVDDSQLPKDRFSAERLKGVDSTLKIQPAKLEDSAVYLCASSSRTGRAAGRYNEQFFGPGTRLTVL.

The chain employs TRBV3-1 (or the pseudogene TRBV3-2) and TRBJ1-5, with 7 positions matching TRBD1. Losses at the gene ends were 4 bases for V and 5 bases for J; bases not matched to a gene: 5. Germline CDR1 LGHDT, CDR2 YNNKEL (reference sequence). This CDR3 is built from 14 residues. DNA for the CDR3: TGTGCCAGCAGCCGGTCAGGGGGGTATCAGCCCCAGCATTTT. The encoded protein is CASSRSGGYQPQHF.

This chain links TRBV27 with TRBJ1-1; 7 positions agree with TRBD1. The CDR3 covers 15 residues. In germline, CDR1 is MNHEY, CDR2 SMNVEV (reference sequence). V shed 0 bases, J shed 11 bases, and the junction held 12 bases outside the gene matches. CDR3 loop: CASSLSQGEVRGAFF. DNA for the CDR3: TGTGCCAGCAGTTTATCCCAGGGGGAGGTTAGGGGGGCTTTCTTT.

This sequence joins TRBV19 and TRBJ1-5; a weak D match, TRBD1 (5 bases). Trimming left V 5 bases short and J 9 bases short, with 17 bases between. Germline loops: CDR1 LNHDA, CDR2 SQIVND (reference sequence). CDR3 length: 14 residues. CDR3 nucleotide sequence: TGTGCCAGTAGTCTCGGCCTCCTGGGGGGGCCCCAGCATTTT. This translates into CASSLGLLGGPQHF. The entire variable domain, with the rest obtained from reference TRBV19 and TRBJ1-5, is as follows: DGGITQSPKYLFRKEGQNVTLSCEQNLNHDAMYWYRQDPGQGLRLIYYSQIVNDFQKGDIAEGYSVSREKKESFPLTVTSAQKNPTAFYLCASSLGLLGGPQHFGDGTRLSIL.